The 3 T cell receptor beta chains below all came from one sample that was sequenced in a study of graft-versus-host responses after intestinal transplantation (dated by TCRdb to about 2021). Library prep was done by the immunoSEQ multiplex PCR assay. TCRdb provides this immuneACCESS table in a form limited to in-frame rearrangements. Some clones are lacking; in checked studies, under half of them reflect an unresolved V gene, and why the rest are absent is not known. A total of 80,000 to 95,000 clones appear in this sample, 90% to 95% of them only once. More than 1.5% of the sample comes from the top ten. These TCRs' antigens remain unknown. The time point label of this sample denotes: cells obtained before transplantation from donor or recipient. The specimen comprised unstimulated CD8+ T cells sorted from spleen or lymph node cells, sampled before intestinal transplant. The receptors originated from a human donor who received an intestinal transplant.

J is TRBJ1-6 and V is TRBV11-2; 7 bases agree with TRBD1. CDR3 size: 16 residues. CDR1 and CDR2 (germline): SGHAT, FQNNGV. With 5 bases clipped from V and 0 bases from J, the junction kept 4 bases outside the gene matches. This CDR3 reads CASSPGGSSYNSPLHF. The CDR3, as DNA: TGTGCCAGCAGCCCAGGGGGGAGCTCCTATAATTCACCCCTCCACTTT.

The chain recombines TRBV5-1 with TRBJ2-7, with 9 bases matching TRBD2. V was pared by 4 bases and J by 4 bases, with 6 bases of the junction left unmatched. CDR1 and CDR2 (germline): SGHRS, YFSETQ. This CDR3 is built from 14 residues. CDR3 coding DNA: TGCGCCAGCAGCCGCGGGGGGGGTCAGTACGAGCAGTACTTC. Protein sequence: CASSRGGGQYEQYF.

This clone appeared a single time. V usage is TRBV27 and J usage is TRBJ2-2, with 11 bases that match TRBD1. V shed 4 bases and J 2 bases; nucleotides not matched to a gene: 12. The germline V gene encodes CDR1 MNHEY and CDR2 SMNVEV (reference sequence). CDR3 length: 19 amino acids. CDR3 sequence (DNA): TGTGCCAGCAGTTCTAGGTCCGGGACAGGGGGGGGAAACACCGGGGAGCTGTTTTTT. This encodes CASSSRSGTGGGNTGELFF.